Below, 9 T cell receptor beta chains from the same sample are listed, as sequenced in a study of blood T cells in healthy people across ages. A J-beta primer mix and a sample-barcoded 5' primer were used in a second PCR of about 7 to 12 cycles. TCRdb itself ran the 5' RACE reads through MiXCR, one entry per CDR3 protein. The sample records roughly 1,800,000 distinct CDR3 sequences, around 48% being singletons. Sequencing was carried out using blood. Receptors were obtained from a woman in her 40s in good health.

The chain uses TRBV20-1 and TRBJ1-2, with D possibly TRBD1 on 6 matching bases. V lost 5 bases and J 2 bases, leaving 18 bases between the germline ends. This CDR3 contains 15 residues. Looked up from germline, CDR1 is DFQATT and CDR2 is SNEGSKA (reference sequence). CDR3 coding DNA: TGCAGTGCTCCCGACAGGACAACTGGGAACTATGGCTACACCTTC. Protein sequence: CSAPDRTTGNYGYTF.

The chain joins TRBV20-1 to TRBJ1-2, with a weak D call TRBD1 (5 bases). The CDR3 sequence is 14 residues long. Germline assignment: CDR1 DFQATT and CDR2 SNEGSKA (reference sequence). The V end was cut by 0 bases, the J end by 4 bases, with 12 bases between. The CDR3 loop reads CSARDGGTPYGYTF. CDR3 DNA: TGCAGTGCTAGAGATGGGGGTACCCCCTATGGCTACACCTTC.

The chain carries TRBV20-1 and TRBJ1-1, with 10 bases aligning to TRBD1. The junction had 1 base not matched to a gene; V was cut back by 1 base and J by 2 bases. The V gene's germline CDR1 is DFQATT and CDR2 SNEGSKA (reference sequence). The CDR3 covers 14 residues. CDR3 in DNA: TGCAGTGCTAGAGGACAGGGGGCCAACACTGAAGCTTTCTTT. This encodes CSARGQGANTEAFF.

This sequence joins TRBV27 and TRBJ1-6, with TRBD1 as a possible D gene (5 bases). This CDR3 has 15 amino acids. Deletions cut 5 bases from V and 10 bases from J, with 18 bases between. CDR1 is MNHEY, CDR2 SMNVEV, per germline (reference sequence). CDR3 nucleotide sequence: TGTGCCAGCAGTACAACCGGGACGGCGGGCTCACCCCTCCACTTT. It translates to CASSTTGTAGSPLHF.

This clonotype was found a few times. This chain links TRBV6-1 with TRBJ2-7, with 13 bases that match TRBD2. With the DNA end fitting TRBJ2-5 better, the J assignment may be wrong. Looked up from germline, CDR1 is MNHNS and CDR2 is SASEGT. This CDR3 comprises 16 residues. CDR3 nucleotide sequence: TGTGCCAGCAGGGAAACTAGCGGGGGGGCTATTGAGACCCAGTACTTC. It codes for CASRETSGGAIETQYF.

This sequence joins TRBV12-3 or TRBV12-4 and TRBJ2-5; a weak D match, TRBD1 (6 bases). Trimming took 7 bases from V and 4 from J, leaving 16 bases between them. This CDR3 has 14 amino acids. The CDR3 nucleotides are TGTGCCAGCACCCGCAGGGGTACAGGAGAGACCCAGTACTTC. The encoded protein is CASTRRGTGETQYF.

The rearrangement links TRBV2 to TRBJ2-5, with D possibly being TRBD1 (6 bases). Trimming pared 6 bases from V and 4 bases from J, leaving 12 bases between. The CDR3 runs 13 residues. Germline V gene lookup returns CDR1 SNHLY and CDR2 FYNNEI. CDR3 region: CASSDNRAETQYF. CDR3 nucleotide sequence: TGTGCCAGCAGCGACAACAGGGCAGAGACCCAGTACTTC.

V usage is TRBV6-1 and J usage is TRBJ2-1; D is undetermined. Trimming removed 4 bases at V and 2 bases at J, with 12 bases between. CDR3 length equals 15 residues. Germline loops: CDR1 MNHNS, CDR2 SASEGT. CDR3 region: CASSGLRTTYNEQFF. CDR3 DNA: TGTGCCAGCAGTGGTCTCCGGACCACCTACAATGAGCAGTTCTTC.

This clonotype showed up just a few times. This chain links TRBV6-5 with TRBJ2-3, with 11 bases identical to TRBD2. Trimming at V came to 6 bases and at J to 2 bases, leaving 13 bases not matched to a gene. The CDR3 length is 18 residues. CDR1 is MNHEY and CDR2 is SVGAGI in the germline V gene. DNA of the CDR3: TGTGCCAGCAGGTATAGCGGGGGGGCAATTGCGGCCACAGATACGCAGTATTTT. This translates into CASRYSGGAIAATDTQYF.